This T cell receptor beta chain came from a study of blood T cell repertoires in COVID-19. Sequenced by immunoSEQ multiplex PCR; TCRdb stores in-frame clones only, minus some. The table has 190,000 or so clones, roughly 90% seen once. Per germline, CDR1 SGHRS and CDR2 YFSETQ. The CDR3 loop spans 15 amino acids. The J segment lost 4 bases and the V segment lost 1 base, leaving 3 bases of the junction unmatched. The TCR originated in a woman aged 18 to 35 who had recovered from COVID-19. This chain connects TRBV5-1 to TRBJ2-3; TRBD1 matches 10 bases. Sequencing was carried out using PBMCs or T cells enriched from blood (not recorded which). DNA of the CDR3: TGCGCCAGCAGCTTGCCCGGGACAGGGGCAGATACGCAGTATTTT. Translation gives CASSLPGTGADTQYF.